This T cell receptor (beta chain) was captured in a study of T cells in Graves' hyperthyroidism and ophthalmopathy. Newly diagnosed hyperthyroidism, duration under 2 months, in patients aged 18 to 65. From approximately 9.3 ml of fresh peripheral blood, PBMCs were isolated. With 5 bases clipped from V and 6 bases from J, the junction kept 10 bases outside the gene matches. Germline-derived CDR1 and CDR2 are MDHEN and SYDVKM. The CDR3 length is 15 residues. It was RNA transcripts that yielded the amplified TCR beta CDR3 regions. When the TCR CDR3 underwent first-round RT-PCR, the HTBI primer set was used. MiXCR, applied by TCRdb to the multiplex PCR reads, yields one record per CDR3 protein. The sample comprises 550,000 to 800,000 distinct CDR3 sequences, around a sixth of which are singletons, and roughly a sixth rests with the top ten. This clonotype was seen only a few times. A much larger clone sits a single nucleotide away, making a read error possible.

Sequenced input: blood. The TCR was taken from a man aged 50 to 60 with Graves' hyperthyroidism. The chain has TRBV28 and TRBJ2-3, with 8 bases matching TRBD2. DNA of the CDR3: TGTGCCAGCAGTACTATGAGCGGGAGAGGTGATACGCAGTATTTT. Translated: CASSTMSGRGDTQYF. Full variable domain (outside the CDR3, taken from reference TRBV28 and TRBJ2-3): DVKVTQSSRYLVKRTGEKVFLECVQDMDHENMFWYRQDPGLGLRLIYFSYDVKMKEKGDIPEGYSVSREKKERFSLILESASTNQTSMYLCASSTMSGRGDTQYFGPGTRLTVL.